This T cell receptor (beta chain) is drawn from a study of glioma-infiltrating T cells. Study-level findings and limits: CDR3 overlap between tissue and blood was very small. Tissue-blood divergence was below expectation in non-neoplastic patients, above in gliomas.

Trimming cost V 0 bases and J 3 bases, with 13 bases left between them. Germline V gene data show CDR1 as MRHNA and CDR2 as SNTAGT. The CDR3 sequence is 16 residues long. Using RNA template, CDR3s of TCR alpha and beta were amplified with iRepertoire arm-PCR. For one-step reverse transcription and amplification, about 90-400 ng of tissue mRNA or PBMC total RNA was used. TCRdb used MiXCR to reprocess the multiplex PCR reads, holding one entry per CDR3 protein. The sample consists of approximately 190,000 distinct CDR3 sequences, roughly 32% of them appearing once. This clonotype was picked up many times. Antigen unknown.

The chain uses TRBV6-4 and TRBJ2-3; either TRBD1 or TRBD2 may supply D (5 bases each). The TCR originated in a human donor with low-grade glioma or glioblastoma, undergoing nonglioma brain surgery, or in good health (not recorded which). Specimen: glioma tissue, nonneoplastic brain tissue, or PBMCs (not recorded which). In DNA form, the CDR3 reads TGTGCCAGCAGTGACTCGGGTCAGGGAGATACAGATACGCAGTATTTT. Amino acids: CASSDSGQGDTDTQYF.